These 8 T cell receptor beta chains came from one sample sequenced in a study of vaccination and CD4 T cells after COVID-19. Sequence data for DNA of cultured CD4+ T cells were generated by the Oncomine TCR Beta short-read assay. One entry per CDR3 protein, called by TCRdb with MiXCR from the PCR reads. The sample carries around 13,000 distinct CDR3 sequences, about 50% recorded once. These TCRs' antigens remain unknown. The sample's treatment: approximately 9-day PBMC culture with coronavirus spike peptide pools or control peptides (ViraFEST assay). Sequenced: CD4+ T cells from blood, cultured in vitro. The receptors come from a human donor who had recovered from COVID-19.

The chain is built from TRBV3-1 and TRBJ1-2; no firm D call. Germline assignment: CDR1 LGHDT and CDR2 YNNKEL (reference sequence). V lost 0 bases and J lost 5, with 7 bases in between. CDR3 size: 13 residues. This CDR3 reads CASSQDPAYGYTF. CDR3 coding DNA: TGTGCCAGCAGCCAAGATCCTGCATATGGCTACACCTTC.

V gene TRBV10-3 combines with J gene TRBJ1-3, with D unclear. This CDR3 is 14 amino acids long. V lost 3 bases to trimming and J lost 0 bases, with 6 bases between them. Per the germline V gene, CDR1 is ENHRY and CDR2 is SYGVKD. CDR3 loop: CAISERDSGNTIYF. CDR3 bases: TGTGCCATCAGTGAAAGAGACTCTGGAAACACCATATATTTT.

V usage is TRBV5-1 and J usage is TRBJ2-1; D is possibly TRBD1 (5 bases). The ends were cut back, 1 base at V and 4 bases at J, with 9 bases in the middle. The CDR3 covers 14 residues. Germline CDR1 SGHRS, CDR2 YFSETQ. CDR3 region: CASSLIAGYNEQFF. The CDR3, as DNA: TGCGCCAGCAGCTTGATTGCAGGGTACAATGAGCAGTTCTTC.

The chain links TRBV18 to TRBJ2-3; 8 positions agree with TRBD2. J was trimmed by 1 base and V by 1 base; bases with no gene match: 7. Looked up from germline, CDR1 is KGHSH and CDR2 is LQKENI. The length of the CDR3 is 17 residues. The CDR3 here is CASSPQRGLEGTDTQYF. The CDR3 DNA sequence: TGTGCCAGCTCACCACAACGGGGACTAGAAGGCACAGATACGCAGTATTTT.

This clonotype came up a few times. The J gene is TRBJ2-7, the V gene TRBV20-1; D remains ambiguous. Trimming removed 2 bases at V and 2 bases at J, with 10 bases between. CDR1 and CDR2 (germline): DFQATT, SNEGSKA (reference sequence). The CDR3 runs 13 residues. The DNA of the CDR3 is TGCAGTGCTAGACGAAGTCTCACCTACGAGCAGTACTTC. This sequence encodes CSARRSLTYEQYF.

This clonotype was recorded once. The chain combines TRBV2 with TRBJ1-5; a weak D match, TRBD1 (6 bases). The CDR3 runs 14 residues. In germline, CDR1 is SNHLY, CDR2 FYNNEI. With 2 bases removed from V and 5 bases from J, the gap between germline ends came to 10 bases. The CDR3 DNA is TGTGCCAGCAGTGAAATGGGGGCGTATCAGCCCCAGCATTTT. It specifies CASSEMGAYQPQHF.

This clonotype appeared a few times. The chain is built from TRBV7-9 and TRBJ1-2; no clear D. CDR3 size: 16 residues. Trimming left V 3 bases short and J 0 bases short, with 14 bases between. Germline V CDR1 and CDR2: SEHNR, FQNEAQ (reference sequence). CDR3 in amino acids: CASSLGGVESNYGYTF. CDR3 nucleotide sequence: TGTGCCAGCAGCTTGGGTGGTGTAGAGTCTAACTATGGCTACACCTTC. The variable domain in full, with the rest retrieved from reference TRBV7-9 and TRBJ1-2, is DTGVSQNPRHKITKRGQNVTFRCDPISEHNRLYWYRQTLGQGPEFLTYFQNEAQLEKSRLLSDRFSAERPKGSFSTLEIQRTEQGDSAMYLCASSLGGVESNYGYTFGSGTRLTVV.

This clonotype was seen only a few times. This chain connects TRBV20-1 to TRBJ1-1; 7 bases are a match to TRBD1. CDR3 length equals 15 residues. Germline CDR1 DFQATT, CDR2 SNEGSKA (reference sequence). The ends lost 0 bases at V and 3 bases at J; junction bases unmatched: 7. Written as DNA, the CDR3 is TGCAGTGCTAGAGATCTGAGCAGGGGGGACACTGAAGCTTTCTTT. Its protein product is CSARDLSRGDTEAFF.